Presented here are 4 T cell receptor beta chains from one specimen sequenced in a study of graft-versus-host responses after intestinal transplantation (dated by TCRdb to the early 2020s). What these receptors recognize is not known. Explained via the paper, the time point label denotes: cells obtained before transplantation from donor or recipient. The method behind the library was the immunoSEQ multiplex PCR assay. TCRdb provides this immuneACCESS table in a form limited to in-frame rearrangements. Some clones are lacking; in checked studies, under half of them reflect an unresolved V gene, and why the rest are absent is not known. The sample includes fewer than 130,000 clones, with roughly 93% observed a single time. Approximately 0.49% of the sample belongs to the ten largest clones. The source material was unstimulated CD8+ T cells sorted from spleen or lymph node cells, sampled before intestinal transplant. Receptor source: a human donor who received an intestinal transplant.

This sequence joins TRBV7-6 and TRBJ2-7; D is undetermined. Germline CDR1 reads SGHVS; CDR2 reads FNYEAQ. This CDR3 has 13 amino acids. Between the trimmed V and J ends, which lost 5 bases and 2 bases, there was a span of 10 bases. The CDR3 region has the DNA TGTGCCAGCAGCCCTCGGACGGCCTACGAGCAGTACTTC. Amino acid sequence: CASSPRTAYEQYF.

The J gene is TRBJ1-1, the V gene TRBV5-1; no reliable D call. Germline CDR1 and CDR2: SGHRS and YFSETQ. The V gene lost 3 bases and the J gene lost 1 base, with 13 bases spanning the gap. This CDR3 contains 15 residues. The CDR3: CASSSFPGANTEAFF. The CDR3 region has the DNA TGCGCCAGCAGCTCCTTCCCAGGAGCGAACACTGAAGCTTTCTTT.

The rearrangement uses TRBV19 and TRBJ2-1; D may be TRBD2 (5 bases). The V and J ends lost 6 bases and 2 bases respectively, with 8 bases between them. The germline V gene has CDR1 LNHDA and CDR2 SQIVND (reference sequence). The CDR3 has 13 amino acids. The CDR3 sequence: CASRDGTYNEQFF. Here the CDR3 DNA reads TGTGCCAGTAGGGACGGGACCTACAATGAGCAGTTCTTC.

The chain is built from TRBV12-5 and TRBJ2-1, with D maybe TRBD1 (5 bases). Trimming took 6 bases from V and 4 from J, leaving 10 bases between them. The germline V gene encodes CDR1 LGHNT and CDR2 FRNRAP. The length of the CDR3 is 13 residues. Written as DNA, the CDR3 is TGTGCTAGTGGCCCTGACAGATACAATGAGCAGTTCTTC. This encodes CASGPDRYNEQFF.